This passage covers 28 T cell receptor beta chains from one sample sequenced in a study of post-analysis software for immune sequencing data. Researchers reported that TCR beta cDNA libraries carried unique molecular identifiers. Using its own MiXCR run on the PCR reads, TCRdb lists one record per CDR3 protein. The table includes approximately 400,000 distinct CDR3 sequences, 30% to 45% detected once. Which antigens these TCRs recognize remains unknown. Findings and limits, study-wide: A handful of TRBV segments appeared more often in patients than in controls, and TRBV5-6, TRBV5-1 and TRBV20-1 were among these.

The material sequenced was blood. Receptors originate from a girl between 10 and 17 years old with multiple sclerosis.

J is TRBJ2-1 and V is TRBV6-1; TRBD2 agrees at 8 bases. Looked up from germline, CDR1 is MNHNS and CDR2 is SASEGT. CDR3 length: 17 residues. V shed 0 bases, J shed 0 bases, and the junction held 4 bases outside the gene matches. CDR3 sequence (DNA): TGTGCCAGCAGTGAAGCGTTCGGGGGGGGCTCCTACAATGAGCAGTTCTTC. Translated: CASSEAFGGGSYNEQFF.

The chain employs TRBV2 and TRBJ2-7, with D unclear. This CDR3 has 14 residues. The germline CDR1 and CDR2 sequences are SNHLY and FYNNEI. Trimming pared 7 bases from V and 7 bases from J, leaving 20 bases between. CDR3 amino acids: CASTPEGSLREQYF. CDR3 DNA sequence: TGTGCCAGCACCCCAGAAGGGTCCCTTCGGGAGCAGTACTTC.

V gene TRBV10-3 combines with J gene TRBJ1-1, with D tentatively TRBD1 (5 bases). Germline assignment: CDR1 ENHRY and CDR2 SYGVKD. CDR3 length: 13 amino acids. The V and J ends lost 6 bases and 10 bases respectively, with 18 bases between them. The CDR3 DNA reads TGTGCCATCAGCGAGACAGCTCAAGGTGGAGCTTTCTTT. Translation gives CAISETAQGGAFF.

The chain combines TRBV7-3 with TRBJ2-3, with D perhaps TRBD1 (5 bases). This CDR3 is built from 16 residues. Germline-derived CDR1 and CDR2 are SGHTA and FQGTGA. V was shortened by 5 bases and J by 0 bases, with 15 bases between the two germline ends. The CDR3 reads CASSPAGFWSTDTQYF. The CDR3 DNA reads TGTGCCAGCAGCCCAGCAGGGTTCTGGAGCACAGATACGCAGTATTTT.

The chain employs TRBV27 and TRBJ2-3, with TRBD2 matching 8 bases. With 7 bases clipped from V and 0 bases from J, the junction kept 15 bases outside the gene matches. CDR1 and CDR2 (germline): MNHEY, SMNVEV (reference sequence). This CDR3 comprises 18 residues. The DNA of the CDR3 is TGTGCCAGCACCAAGGGGGGGCTAGCGGGTTTGAGCACAGATACGCAGTATTTT. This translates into CASTKGGLAGLSTDTQYF.

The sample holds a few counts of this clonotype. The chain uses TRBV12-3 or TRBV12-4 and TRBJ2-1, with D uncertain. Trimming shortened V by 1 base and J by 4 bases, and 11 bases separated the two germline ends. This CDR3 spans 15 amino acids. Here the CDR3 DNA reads TGTGCCAGCAGTTTAGGCAGGTCGGGTTACAATGAGCAGTTCTTC. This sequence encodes CASSLGRSGYNEQFF.

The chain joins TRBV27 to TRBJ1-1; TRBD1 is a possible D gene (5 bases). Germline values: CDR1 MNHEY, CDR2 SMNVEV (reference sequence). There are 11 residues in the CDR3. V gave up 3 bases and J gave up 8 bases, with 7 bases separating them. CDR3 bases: TGTGCCAGCAGTTTCGGACACGAAGCTTTCTTT. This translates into CASSFGHEAFF.

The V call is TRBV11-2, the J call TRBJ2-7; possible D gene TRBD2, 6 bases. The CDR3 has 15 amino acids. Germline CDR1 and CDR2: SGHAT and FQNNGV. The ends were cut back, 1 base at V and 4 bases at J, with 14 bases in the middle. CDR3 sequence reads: CASSLAAGMGYEQYF. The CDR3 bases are TGTGCCAGCAGCTTAGCGGCGGGGATGGGTTACGAGCAGTACTTC.

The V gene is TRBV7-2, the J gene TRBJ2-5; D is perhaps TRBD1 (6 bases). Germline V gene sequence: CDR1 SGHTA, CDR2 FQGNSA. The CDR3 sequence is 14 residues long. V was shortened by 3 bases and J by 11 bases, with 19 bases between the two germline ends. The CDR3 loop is CASSFRGKGDEQYF. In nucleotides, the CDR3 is TGTGCCAGCAGCTTCCGGGGAAAGGGGGATGAGCAGTACTTC.

The CDR3 bases are TGTGCCAGCAGCTTAGAGGCGACCTTTGGCGGCTACACCTTC. It codes for CASSLEATFGGYTF. The chain recombines TRBV7-3 with TRBJ1-2, with no clear D. This CDR3 is 14 amino acids long. V lost 2 bases and J lost 8, with 15 bases in between. Germline loops: CDR1 SGHTA, CDR2 FQGTGA. Based on the CDR3 plus reference TRBV7-3 and TRBJ1-2, the full variable domain is GAGVSQTPSNKVTEKGKYVELRCDPISGHTALYWYRQSLGQGPEFLIYFQGTGAADDSGLPNDRFFAVRPEGSVSTLKIQRTERGDSAVYLCASSLEATFGGYTFGSGTRLTVV.

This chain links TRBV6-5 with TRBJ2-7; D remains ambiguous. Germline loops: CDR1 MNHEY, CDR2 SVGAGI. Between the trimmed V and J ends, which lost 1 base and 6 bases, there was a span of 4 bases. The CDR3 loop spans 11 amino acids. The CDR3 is CASSYLGEQYF. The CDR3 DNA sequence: TGTGCCAGCAGTTACTTGGGCGAGCAGTACTTC.

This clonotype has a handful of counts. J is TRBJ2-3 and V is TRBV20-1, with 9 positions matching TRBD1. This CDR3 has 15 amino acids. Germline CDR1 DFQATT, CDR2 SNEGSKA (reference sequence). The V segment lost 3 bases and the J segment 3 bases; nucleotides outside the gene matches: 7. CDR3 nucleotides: TGCAGTGCTAGGCAGACAGGGGGAATTACAGATACGCAGTATTTT. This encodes CSARQTGGITDTQYF.

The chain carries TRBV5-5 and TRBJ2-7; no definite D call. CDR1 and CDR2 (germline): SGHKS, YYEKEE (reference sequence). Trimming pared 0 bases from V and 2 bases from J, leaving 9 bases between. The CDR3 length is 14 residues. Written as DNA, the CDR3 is TGTGCCAGCAGCTTGGCCGACGGTACCTACGAGCAGTACTTC. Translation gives CASSLADGTYEQYF. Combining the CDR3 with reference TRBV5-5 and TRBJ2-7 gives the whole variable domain DAGVTQSPTHLIKTRGQQVTLRCSPISGHKSVSWYQQVLGQGPQFIFQYYEKEERGRGNFPDRFSARQFPNYSSELNVNALLLGDSALYLCASSLADGTYEQYFGPGTRLTVT.

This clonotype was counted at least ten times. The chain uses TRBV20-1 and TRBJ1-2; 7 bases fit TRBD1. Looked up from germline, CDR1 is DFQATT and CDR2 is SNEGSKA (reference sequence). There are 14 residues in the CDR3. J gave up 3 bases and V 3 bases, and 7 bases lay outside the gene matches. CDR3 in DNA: TGCAGTGCTAGTGGCAGGGGGATTGACTATGGCTACACCTTC. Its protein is CSASGRGIDYGYTF.

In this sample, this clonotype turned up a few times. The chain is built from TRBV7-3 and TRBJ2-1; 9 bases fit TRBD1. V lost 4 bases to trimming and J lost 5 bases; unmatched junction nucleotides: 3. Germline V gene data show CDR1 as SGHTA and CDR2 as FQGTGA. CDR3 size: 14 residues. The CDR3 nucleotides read TGTGCCAGCAGCTCCGGGACAGGGAACAATGAGCAGTTCTTC. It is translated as CASSSGTGNNEQFF.

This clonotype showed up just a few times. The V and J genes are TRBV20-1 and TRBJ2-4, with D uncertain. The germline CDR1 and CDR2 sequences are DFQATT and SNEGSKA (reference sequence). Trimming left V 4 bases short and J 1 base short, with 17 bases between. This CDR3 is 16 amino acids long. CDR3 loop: CSATPLASQAKNIQYF. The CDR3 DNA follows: TGCAGTGCTACCCCATTGGCTTCGCAGGCCAAAAACATTCAGTACTTC.

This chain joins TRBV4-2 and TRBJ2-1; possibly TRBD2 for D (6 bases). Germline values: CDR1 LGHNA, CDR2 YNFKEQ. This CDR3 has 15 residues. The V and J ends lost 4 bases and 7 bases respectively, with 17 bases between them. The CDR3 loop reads CASSLSGGAGNEQFF. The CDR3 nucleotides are TGTGCCAGCAGCCTCTCCGGAGGGGCGGGGAATGAGCAGTTCTTC.

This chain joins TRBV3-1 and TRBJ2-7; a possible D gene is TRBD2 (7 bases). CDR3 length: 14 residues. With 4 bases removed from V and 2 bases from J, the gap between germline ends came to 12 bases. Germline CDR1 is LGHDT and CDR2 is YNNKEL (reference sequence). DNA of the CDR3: TGTGCCAGCAGCCCAGGGGAGGGGGCCTACGAGCAGTACTTC. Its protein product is CASSPGEGAYEQYF.

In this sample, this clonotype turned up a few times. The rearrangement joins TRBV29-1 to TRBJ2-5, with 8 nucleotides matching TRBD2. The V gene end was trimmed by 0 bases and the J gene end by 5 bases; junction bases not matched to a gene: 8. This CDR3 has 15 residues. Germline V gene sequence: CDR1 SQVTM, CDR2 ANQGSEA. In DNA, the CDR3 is TGCAGCGTTGAAGATCTCCGGCGGGGGGTCGAGACCCAGTACTTC. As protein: CSVEDLRRGVETQYF.

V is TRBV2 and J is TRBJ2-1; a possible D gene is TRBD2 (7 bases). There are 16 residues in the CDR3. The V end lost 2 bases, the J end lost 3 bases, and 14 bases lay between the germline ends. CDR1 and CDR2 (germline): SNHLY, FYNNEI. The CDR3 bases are TGTGCCAGCAGTGAAATCTCGGGGGGCCTCTACAATGAGCAGTTCTTC. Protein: CASSEISGGLYNEQFF.

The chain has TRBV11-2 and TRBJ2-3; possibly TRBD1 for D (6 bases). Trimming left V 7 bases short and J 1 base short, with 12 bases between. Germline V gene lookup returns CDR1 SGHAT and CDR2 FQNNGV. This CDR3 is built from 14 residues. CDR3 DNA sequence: TGTGCCAGCACCCAGGGGCGGGGCACAGATACGCAGTATTTT. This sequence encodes CASTQGRGTDTQYF.

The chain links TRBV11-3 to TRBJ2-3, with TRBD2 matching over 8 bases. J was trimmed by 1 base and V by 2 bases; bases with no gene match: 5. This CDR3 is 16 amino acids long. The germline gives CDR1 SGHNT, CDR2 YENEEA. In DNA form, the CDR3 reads TGTGCCAGCAGCTTACGGAGCGGGAGTGGCACAGATACGCAGTATTTT. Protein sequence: CASSLRSGSGTDTQYF.

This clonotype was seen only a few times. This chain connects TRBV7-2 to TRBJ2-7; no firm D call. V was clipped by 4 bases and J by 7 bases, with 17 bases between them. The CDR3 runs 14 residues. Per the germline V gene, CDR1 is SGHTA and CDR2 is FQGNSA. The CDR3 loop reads CASSSAHGRNEQYF. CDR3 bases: TGTGCCAGCAGCTCAGCACACGGGCGCAATGAGCAGTACTTC.

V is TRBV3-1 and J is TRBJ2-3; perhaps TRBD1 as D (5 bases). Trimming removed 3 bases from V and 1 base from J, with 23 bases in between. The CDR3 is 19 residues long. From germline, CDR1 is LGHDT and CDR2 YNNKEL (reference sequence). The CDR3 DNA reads TGTGCCAGCAGCCACGCCCCTTGGTCGGACAAGAGACGCACAGATACGCAGTATTTT. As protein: CASSHAPWSDKRRTDTQYF.

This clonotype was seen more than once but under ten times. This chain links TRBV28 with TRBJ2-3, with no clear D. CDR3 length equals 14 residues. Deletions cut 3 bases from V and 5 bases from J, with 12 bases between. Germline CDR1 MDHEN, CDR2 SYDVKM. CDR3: CASSFWQHGDTQYF. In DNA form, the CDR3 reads TGTGCCAGCAGTTTTTGGCAACATGGAGATACGCAGTATTTT.

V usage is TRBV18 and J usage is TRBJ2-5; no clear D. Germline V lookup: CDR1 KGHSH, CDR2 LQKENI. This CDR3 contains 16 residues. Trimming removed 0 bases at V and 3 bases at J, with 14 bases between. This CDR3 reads CASSPPEVPTKETQYF. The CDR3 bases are TGTGCCAGCTCACCACCCGAAGTTCCCACCAAAGAGACCCAGTACTTC. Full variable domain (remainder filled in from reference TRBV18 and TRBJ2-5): NAGVMQNPRHLVRRRGQEARLRCSPMKGHSHVYWYRQLPEEGLKFMVYLQKENIIDESGMPKERFSAEFPKEGPSILRIQQVVRGDSAAYFCASSPPEVPTKETQYFGPGTRLLVL.

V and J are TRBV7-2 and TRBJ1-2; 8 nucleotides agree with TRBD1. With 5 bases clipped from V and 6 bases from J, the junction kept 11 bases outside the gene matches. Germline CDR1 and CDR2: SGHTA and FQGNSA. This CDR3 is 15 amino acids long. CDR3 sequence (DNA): TGTGCCAGCAGCCGATCAGGGGGCTTTAGAAATGGCTACACCTTC. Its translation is CASSRSGGFRNGYTF.

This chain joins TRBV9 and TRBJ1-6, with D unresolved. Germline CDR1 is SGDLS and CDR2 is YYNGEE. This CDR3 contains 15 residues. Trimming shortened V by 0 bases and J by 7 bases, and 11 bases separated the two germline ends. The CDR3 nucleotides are TGTGCCAGCAGCGTAGAGACGGTGACCAATTCACCCCTCCACTTT. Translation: CASSVETVTNSPLHF. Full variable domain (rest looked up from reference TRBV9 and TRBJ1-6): DSGVTQTPKHLITATGQRVTLRCSPRSGDLSVYWYQQSLDQGLQFLIQYYNGEERAKGNILERFSAQQFPDLHSELNLSSLELGDSALYFCASSVETVTNSPLHFGNGTRLTVT.